This is a list of T cell receptor beta chains from one sample in a study of tumor-infiltrating lymphocytes in localized non-small cell lung cancer. The repertoire was sequenced with immunoSEQ multiplex PCR; TCRdb's copy has only in-frame clones and lacks some. The sample gives a few thousand clones, 66% of which show up once; 24% is in the top ten. Material: uninvolved lung tissue not adjacent to the tumor. All receptors come from a human donor with non-small cell lung cancer. CDR3s include the opening cysteine and the closing phenylalanine or tryptophan. The D gene is left open where the match is weak. Clone sizes are given selectively: once, few, many, or a class where the clone is expanded.

abundance | d_gene | j_gene | v_gene | CDR3aa | CDR3nt
. | TRBD1 | TRBJ1-1 | TRBV9 | CASSGGQRGQALSPIF | TGTGCCAGCAGCGGTGGACAAAGGGGACAGGCCCTTTCCCCCATCTTT
few | . | TRBJ2-2 | TRBV6-6 | CASSYDRNTGELFF | TGTGCCAGCAGTTACGACAGGAACACCGGGGAGCTGTTTTTT
. | . | TRBJ1-1 | TRBV28 | CASSWGRDTEAFF | TGTGCCAGCAGTTGGGGGAGGGACACTGAAGCTTTCTTT
large | TRBD1 | TRBJ1-3 | TRBV2 | CATRGTGGGGTGNTIYF | TGTGCCACCCGAGGGACAGGCGGTGGGGGGACTGGAAACACCATATATTTT
few | . | TRBJ1-1 | TRBV7-8 | CASSLGGRGTEAFF | TGTGCCAGCAGCTTGGGGGGGCGGGGTACTGAAGCTTTCTTT
few | . | TRBJ1-3 | TRBV7-2 | CASSSQGATSGNTIYF | TGTGCCAGCAGCTCCCAGGGTGCGACGTCTGGAAACACCATATATTTT
. | . | TRBJ2-1 | TRBV30 | CAWSAGYNEQFF | TGTGCCTGGAGTGCTGGTTACAATGAGCAGTTCTTC
. | . | TRBJ1-1 | TRBV7-2 | CASRHGTSRTEAFF | TGTGCCAGCAGACACGGGACATCGCGGACTGAAGCTTTCTTT
few | TRBD1 | TRBJ1-2 | TRBV14 | CASSQVGTELLYGYTF | TGTGCCAGCAGCCAAGTAGGGACAGAGTTGTTGTATGGCTACACCTTC
. | TRBD2 | TRBJ2-4 | TRBV4-2 | CASSPLAGGPDIQYF | TGTGCCAGCAGCCCGCTAGCGGGGGGGCCGGACATTCAGTACTTC
. | TRBD1 | TRBJ2-3 | TRBV7-6 | CASSLARTGTDTQYF | TGTGCCAGCAGCTTAGCGCGGACAGGGACAGATACGCAGTATTTT
. | . | TRBJ2-5 | TRBV2 | CASSGRAYQETQYF | TGTGCCAGCAGTGGGAGGGCGTACCAAGAGACCCAGTACTTC
. | TRBD1 | TRBJ2-7 | TRBV6-6 | CASSDRTGGFYEQYF | TGTGCCAGCAGCGACCGGACAGGGGGATTCTACGAGCAGTACTTC
few | . | TRBJ2-3 | TRBV28 | CASSSGVPDTQYF | TGTGCCAGCAGTTCCGGGGTCCCGGATACGCAGTATTTT
. | . | TRBJ1-6 | TRBV18 | CASSPGPGDSPLHF | TGTGCCAGCTCCCCGGGTCCTGGGGATTCACCCCTCCACTTT
. | . | TRBJ1-1 | TRBV7-9 | CASSLGQDNTEAFF | TGTGCCAGCAGCTTAGGGCAGGACAACACTGAAGCTTTCTTT
once | . | TRBJ1-1 | TRBV15 | CATSRETGVNTEAFF | TGTGCCACCAGCAGAGAGACCGGGGTGAACACTGAAGCTTTCTTT
few | . | TRBJ2-6 | TRBV7-6 | CASSPNGGAGANVLTF | TGTGCCAGCAGCCCAAACGGAGGGGCTGGGGCCAACGTCCTGACTTTC
. | TRBD1 | TRBJ1-2 | TRBV4-2 | CASSQDRTGGGGYTF | TGTGCCAGCAGCCAAGATAGGACAGGGGGCGGTGGCTACACCTTC
few | TRBD1 | TRBJ1-2 | TRBV7-3 | CASSPDRGNGYTF | TGTGCCAGCAGCCCCGACAGGGGCAATGGCTACACCTTC
. | . | TRBJ1-4 | TRBV2 | CASSGFGEINEKLFF | TGTGCCAGCAGTGGATTTGGGGAAATTAATGAAAAACTGTTTTTT
large | TRBD1 | TRBJ1-2 | TRBV7-9 | CASSQNDRGRSYGYTF | TGTGCCAGCAGCCAGAACGACAGGGGACGCAGCTATGGCTACACCTTC
. | TRBD1 | TRBJ2-3 | TRBV6-6 | CASRKTGAADTQYF | TGTGCCAGCAGAAAGACAGGGGCCGCAGATACGCAGTATTTT
. | TRBD1 | TRBJ1-5 | TRBV4-1 | CASRGQIYSNQPQHF | TGCGCCAGCAGGGGACAGATATATAGCAATCAGCCCCAGCATTTT
. | . | TRBJ2-1 | TRBV5-1 | CASSLGGAAYNEQFF | TGCGCCAGCAGCTTGGGTGGGGCGGCCTACAATGAGCAGTTCTTC
. | . | TRBJ2-1 | TRBV6-1 | CASSAPGASYNEQFF | TGTGCCAGCAGCGCCCCGGGGGCCTCCTACAATGAGCAGTTCTTC
. | . | TRBJ2-7 | TRBV6-1 | CASSARDLYEQYF | TGTGCCAGCAGCGCTCGGGACCTCTACGAGCAGTACTTC
hyperexpanded | TRBD2 | TRBJ2-3 | TRBV7-3 | CASSLFSGGYTDTQYF | TGTGCCAGCAGCTTATTCAGCGGGGGTTACACAGATACGCAGTATTTT
. | . | TRBJ1-3 | TRBV7-8 | CASSKASRGSGNTIYF | TGTGCCAGCAGCAAAGCCAGCAGGGGCTCTGGAAACACCATATATTTT
. | . | TRBJ1-4 | TRBV28 | CASSPHLYPNEKLFF | TGTGCCAGCAGTCCGCACTTATATCCTAATGAAAAACTGTTTTTT
. | . | TRBJ1-5 | TRBV2 | CASSEGWGNSGAQHF | TGTGCCAGCAGTGAAGGTTGGGGGAATAGTGGAGCCCAGCATTTT
medium-sized | . | TRBJ2-7 | TRBV7-8 | CASSSRDSIYEQYF | TGTGCCAGCAGCTCCCGGGATTCGATCTACGAGCAGTACTTC
. | TRBD2 | TRBJ2-5 | TRBV11-2 | CASSLDWGLAGGRKETQYF | TGTGCCAGCAGCTTAGATTGGGGGCTAGCGGGGGGGAGGAAAGAGACCCAGTACTTC
. | . | TRBJ2-5 | TRBV5-8 | CASSPTGTRKIQETQYF | TGTGCCAGCAGCCCGACTGGGACACGAAAGATCCAAGAGACCCAGTACTTC
. | . | TRBJ1-5 | TRBV2 | CASSGEGGDQPQHF | TGTGCCAGCAGTGGGGAAGGGGGGGATCAGCCCCAGCATTTT
. | TRBD1 | TRBJ1-4 | TRBV7-2 | CASSLGTGGYEKLFF | TGTGCCAGCAGCTTAGGGACAGGGGGCTATGAAAAACTGTTTTTT
. | TRBD1 | TRBJ2-7 | TRBV11-3 | CASSLLGQGANEQYF | TGTGCCAGCAGCTTATTAGGACAGGGGGCGAACGAGCAGTACTTC
medium-sized | TRBD1 | TRBJ1-1 | TRBV6-4 | CASSERIGQGKRNGGAFF | TGTGCCAGCAGTGAGAGAATAGGACAGGGCAAACGGAATGGGGGGGCTTTCTTT
few | . | TRBJ2-7 | TRBV4-1 | CASSQIRDPAYEQYF | TGCGCCAGCAGCCAGATCCGGGACCCGGCCTACGAGCAGTACTTC
. | TRBD1 | TRBJ2-7 | TRBV6-7 | CASTDRVHEQYF | TGTGCCAGCACGGACAGGGTCCACGAGCAGTACTTC
few | . | TRBJ1-2 | TRBV7-2 | CASSLEFRGAGGYTF | TGTGCCAGCAGCTTAGAGTTCCGGGGGGCGGGTGGCTACACCTTC
. | . | TRBJ1-3 | TRBV30 | CAWSVSSSGNTIYF | TGTGCCTGGAGTGTAAGTTCTTCTGGAAACACCATATATTTT
medium-sized | . | TRBJ1-6 | TRBV4-2 | CASSQDEGRVGSPLHF | TGTGCCAGCAGCCAAGACGAGGGACGGGTTGGTTCACCCCTCCACTTT
medium-sized | . | TRBJ1-2 | TRBV9 | CASSLTGSYGYTF | TGTGCCAGCAGCCTAACAGGGTCCTATGGCTACACCTTC
few | . | TRBJ2-1 | TRBV30 | CAWSVRSARAYNEQFF | TGTGCCTGGAGTGTACGAAGTGCTCGGGCCTACAATGAGCAGTTCTTC
. | TRBD2 | TRBJ2-1 | TRBV6-4 | CASSDSSGGANEQFF | TGTGCCAGCAGTGACTCTAGCGGGGGGGCCAATGAGCAGTTCTTC
. | TRBD1 | TRBJ1-1 | TRBV19 | CASSIAGQRRTEAFF | TGTGCCAGTAGTATTGCGGGACAGAGAAGGACTGAAGCTTTCTTT
. | . | TRBJ2-7 | TRBV7-2 | CASSLDSTGRYEQYF | TGTGCCAGCAGCTTAGACTCGACAGGCCGCTACGAGCAGTACTTC
. | . | TRBJ1-4 | TRBV7-8 | CASSLYLLQGVGIAEKLFF | TGTGCCAGCAGCTTGTACCTACTCCAAGGGGTCGGTATTGCTGAAAAACTGTTTTTT
. | . | TRBJ1-2 | TRBV9 | CASSAGRVYGYTF | TGTGCCAGCAGCGCGGGGCGGGTCTATGGCTACACCTTC
. | TRBD1 | TRBJ1-4 | TRBV5-1 | CASSETGFRNEKLFF | TGCGCCAGCAGCGAGACAGGGTTTCGGAATGAAAAACTGTTTTTT
. | TRBD2 | TRBJ2-5 | TRBV19 | CASSSERGGSETQYF | TGTGCCAGTAGTTCAGAGCGGGGGGGTTCGGAGACCCAGTACTTC